The sample holds a few counts of the clone carrying this T cell receptor beta chain. Clones were read by immunoSEQ multiplex PCR, and TCRdb kept only the in-frame ones, dropping some. The sample records around 58,000 clones, around four fifths being singletons. Germline-derived CDR1 and CDR2 are SNHLY and FYNNEI. The CDR3 is 16 amino acids. Trimming stripped 7 bases from V and 0 bases from J, with 13 bases between. The source of the sample is a study of blood T cell repertoires in COVID-19. V and J are TRBV2 and TRBJ1-6; tentative D call: TRBD1 (5 bases). This sequence was found in a human donor in a cohort sampled during active COVID-19. Sequenced: peripheral blood. CDR3 loop: CASKRDASSYNSPLHF. The CDR3 DNA is TGTGCCAGCAAGCGGGACGCGAGCTCCTATAATTCACCCCTCCACTTT. The variable domain in full, with the rest retrieved from reference TRBV2 and TRBJ1-6, is EPEVTQTPSHQVTQMGQEVILRCVPISNHLYFYWYRQILGQKVEFLVSFYNNEISEKSEIFDDQFSVERPDGSNFTLKIRSTKLEDSAMYFCASKRDASSYNSPLHFGNGTRLTVT.